Presented here are 10 T cell receptor beta chains from one specimen sequenced in a study of blood T cell repertoires in COVID-19. Clones were read by immunoSEQ multiplex PCR, and TCRdb kept only the in-frame ones, dropping some. The table has roughly 340,000 clones, 89% seen once. Sequences were obtained from peripheral blood. These receptors originate from a woman in her twenties or thirties with COVID-19, enrolled during active disease.

This clone occurred once. V and J are TRBV21-1 and TRBJ1-1; TRBD1, as called in the table, went unchecked against the DNA. TRBV21-1 is a listed pseudogene. The CDR3 extends over 16 amino acids. CDR3 in DNA: TGTGCCAGCAGCAAAGCTGGGGACAGCGGGAACACTGAAGCTTTCTTT. Translated: CASSKAGDSGNTEAFF.

V and J are TRBV5-1 and TRBJ1-5, with 8 bases aligning to TRBD1. Germline V gene sequence: CDR1 SGHRS, CDR2 YFSETQ. V gave up 4 bases and J gave up 0 bases; unmatched junction bases: 3. This CDR3 has 15 residues. The CDR3 is CASSPTGGSNQPQHF. CDR3 DNA: TGCGCCAGCAGCCCAACAGGGGGTAGCAATCAGCCCCAGCATTTT.

The chain employs TRBV11-2 and TRBJ2-2; no definite D call. The CDR3 contains 14 residues. CDR1 SGHAT and CDR2 FQNNGV come from the germline V gene. Trimming cost V 4 bases and J 5 bases, with 11 bases left between them. The CDR3 loop reads CASSSRTLTGELFF. The DNA of the CDR3 is TGTGCCAGCAGCTCGAGAACTTTAACCGGGGAGCTGTTTTTT.

V is TRBV7-9 and J is TRBJ1-1; 7 bases are shared with TRBD1. This CDR3 is 15 amino acids long. CDR1 and CDR2 from the germline V gene are SEHNR and FQNEAQ (reference sequence). V was clipped by 1 base and J by 4 bases; unmatched bases: 6. The CDR3 nucleotides are TGTGCCAGCAGCTTAGTGGTCCAGGGGGTCACTGAAGCTTTCTTT. It codes for CASSLVVQGVTEAFF.

The chain employs TRBV9 and TRBJ1-1, with unresolved D. This CDR3 is built from 15 residues. Trimming took off 0 bases at V and 3 bases at J, with 12 bases between the two ends. From germline, CDR1 is SGDLS and CDR2 YYNGEE. CDR3 nucleotide sequence: TGTGCCAGCAGCGTAGAGGCGGGCATAGACACTGAAGCTTTCTTT. Translation gives CASSVEAGIDTEAFF.

The chain has TRBV11-2 and TRBJ2-5; the match to TRBD2 covers 14 bases. Germline assignment: CDR1 SGHAT and CDR2 FQNNGV. This CDR3 has 16 amino acids. Trimming at V came to 5 bases and at J to 5 bases, leaving 7 bases not matched to a gene. Here the CDR3 reads CASSPTSGGAWETQYF. The DNA of the CDR3 is TGTGCCAGCAGCCCGACTAGCGGGGGGGCCTGGGAGACCCAGTACTTC.

V and J are TRBV28 and TRBJ1-2; 7 bases are a match to TRBD1. The CDR3 extends over 14 amino acids. Germline V gene sequence: CDR1 MDHEN, CDR2 SYDVKM. Germline trimming cut 6 bases from V and 4 bases from J; bases unmatched to any gene: 8. The CDR3 DNA reads TGTGCCAGCAGGACGGGACAGAGGGTCTATGGCTACACCTTC. Its translation: CASRTGQRVYGYTF.

This rearrangement joins TRBV4-3 to TRBJ2-1; 13 bases are a match to TRBD2. CDR1 and CDR2 from the germline V gene are LGHNA and YSLEER. V dropped 4 bases and J dropped 8; count of bases not matched to a gene: 11. The CDR3 length is 17 residues. The CDR3 DNA sequence: TGCGCCAGCAGCCCGTCGCTGACTAGCGGGAGGAGATATGAGCAGTTCTTC. This codes for CASSPSLTSGRRYEQFF.

This chain joins TRBV15 and TRBJ2-7, with D possibly being TRBD2 (6 bases). V dropped 5 bases and J dropped 0 bases, with 14 bases sitting between them. Per the germline V gene, CDR1 is LNHNV and CDR2 is YYDKDF (reference sequence). The length of the CDR3 is 15 residues. The CDR3 DNA follows: TGTGCCACCAGCGCGGACTACCCCAGCTCCTACGAGCAGTACTTC. Translation: CATSADYPSSYEQYF.

The chain employs TRBV11-2 and TRBJ2-7; D perhaps matches TRBD2 (6 bases). Germline assignment: CDR1 SGHAT and CDR2 FQNNGV. The CDR3 loop spans 14 amino acids. Trimming removed 1 base from V and 4 bases from J, with 11 bases in between. The CDR3 nucleotides are TGTGCCAGCAGCTTAGGGGGGACTGCTTACGAGCAGTACGTC. Protein: CASSLGGTAYEQYV.